This T cell receptor beta chain derives from a study of human T cells and chemical hapten exposure (dated by TCRdb to about 2021). Looking at the study overall: For sensitization, 2% DPC in acetone was applied to an approximately 2 cm by approximately 2 cm area of upper inner arm skin. Weekly therapeutic DPC doses were additionally applied to the scalp of patients throughout the roughly 23-week study period. Patch tests used Finn chambers with 0.01% DPC on the upper back, scored after 6 days by International Contact Dermatitis Research Group standards. Alopecia areata with under or over 50% scalp involvement, alopecia totalis and alopecia universalis were represented in the patient cohort, which was mostly female. Libraries were pooled for sequencing, and per-sample TCR yields varied mainly because of small differences in library volumes within the pool. Peripheral blood TCR repertoire changes were tracked in vivo in alopecia patients during primary and secondary sensitization to the hapten diphenylcyclopropenone (DPC). Blood samples were taken from patients before sensitization (week 0) and then at 2, 6 and about 24 weeks after DPC sensitization. Some 29 alopecia patients gave blood for TCR sequencing at one to four time points (pre-sensitization, 2, 6 and 24 weeks).

There are many counts of this clonotype. The clone's antigen remains unknown. No qualities accompany the bases; no much larger clone lies one base away. General findings and caveats noted by the study authors: Compared with pre-sensitization or healthy control sets, expanded TCRs formed significantly more large CDR3 similarity clusters, which is consistent with antigen-driven responses. Alopecia, a presumed autoimmune disease, was present in all patients, so the immune response of the patients might differ from that of healthy individuals. After repeated subsampling, the strength of the expansion versus patch-test correlation and the threshold at which it became significant changed. The number of PT1 expanded TCRs positively correlated with patch test score, significant at thresholds 8, 16 and 32 but not 4. The number of TCRs above 1 in 1000 frequency did not change with DPC sensitization; there was no evidence of global repertoire structure alterations.

According to the study, the label for this sample's time point signals: patch test 2, 6 weeks after DPC sensitization. The meaning of the sample's treatment or condition label: therapeutic diphenylcyclopropenone sensitization with weekly scalp DPC. At every patch-test visit, the blood draw took place before the patch test was put on. To be eligible, patients had to be aged 18 to 70, diagnosed with alopecia and judged suitable for DPC therapy, while pregnant patients were excluded. Total RNA was isolated from unfractionated whole blood collected in Tempus Blood RNA tubes. The library relied on RACE. Reads for this sample came from a NextSeq 500. Library preparation attached unique molecular identifiers to individual cDNA molecules for quantitative, reproducible TCR counting. From each blood RNA sample, both TCR alpha and TCR beta chains were sequenced. As for the authors' bioinformatics: The median number of TCRs per sample was some 100,000, ranging from about 20,000 to 750,000. V, J and CDR3 annotation of the TCR reads was carried out using the Decombinator software suite. For the PS versus PT1 abundance plots, all samples were subsampled to the same number of TCRs (28,000). TCRs were defined as expanded if absent before sensitization and observed at least eight times at the 2-week time point. The public reads were run again by TCRdb, first through fastp at Q25 and then through MiXCR, and only productive beta chains were kept. Entries are consolidated by CDR3 protein sequence, retaining the most common genes and DNA. The V and J calls here are based on TCRdb, not the publication. The sample table holds about 96,000 distinct CDR3 sequences, of which about 9.6% were seen once. 2% to 2.5% of the sample is in the top ten clones.

V is clipped by 2 bases and J by 5 bases, and the sequence between their germline boundaries is 16 bases long. The CDR3, cysteine through phenylalanine, is 14 amino acids long. The sequence is cut down to CDR3 DNA, 42 bases in frame from base 1. According to the germline V gene (reference sequence), CDR1 reads DFQATT and CDR2 reads SNEGSKA. This specimen was whole blood, taken in connection with sensitization to the hapten diphenylcyclopropenone (DPC). This TCR was sampled from a woman between 35 and 50 years old with alopecia areata. Some clones in this sample may be carry-over from other donors' samples. The chain is assembled from TRBV20-1 and TRBJ2-7; the D segment could be TRBD1, given 6 matching bases. The CDR3 protein is CSARFGDIANEQYF. The nucleotide sequence reads as follows: TGCAGTGCTAGATTTGGGGACATCGCCAACGAGCAGTACTTC.